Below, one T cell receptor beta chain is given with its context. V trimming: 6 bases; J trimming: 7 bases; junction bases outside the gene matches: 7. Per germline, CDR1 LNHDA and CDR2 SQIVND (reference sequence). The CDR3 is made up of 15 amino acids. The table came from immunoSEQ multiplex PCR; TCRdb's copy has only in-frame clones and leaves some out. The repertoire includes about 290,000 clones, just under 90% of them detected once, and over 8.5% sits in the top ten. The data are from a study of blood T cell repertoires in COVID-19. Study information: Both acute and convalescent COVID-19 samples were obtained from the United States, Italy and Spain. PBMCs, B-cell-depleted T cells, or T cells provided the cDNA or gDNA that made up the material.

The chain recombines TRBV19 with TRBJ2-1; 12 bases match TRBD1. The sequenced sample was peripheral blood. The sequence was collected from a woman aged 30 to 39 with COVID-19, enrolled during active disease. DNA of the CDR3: TGTGCCAGTAGCCACCGGGACAGGGGGCGTAATGAGCAGTTCTTC. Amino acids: CASSHRDRGRNEQFF.